This T cell receptor beta chain is drawn from a study of brain metastases from non-small cell lung cancer. Measured with immunoSEQ multiplex PCR; TCRdb has only the in-frame clones, and not every one. This table holds roughly 4,200 clones, 80% to 90% found once. Per the germline V gene, CDR1 is LNHDA and CDR2 is SQIVND (reference sequence). The CDR3 totals 14 residues. Trimming at V came to 6 bases and at J to 7 bases, leaving 11 bases not matched to a gene. General study points: Expanded T-cell clones appeared in approximately 67% of brain metastases over primaries. T-cell infiltration was lower in brain metastases than primaries (P < 0.001). TCR repertoires overlapped largely between brain metastases and matched primaries.

This clone was picked up one time. Its antigen is not identified. The rearrangement joins TRBV19 to TRBJ2-5; 7 positions agree with TRBD2. Source material: primary lung tumor tissue. The sequence came from a donor aged 40 or older with non-small cell lung cancer. CDR3: CASSPSSGTGTQYF. The CDR3 DNA follows: TGTGCCAGTAGCCCCTCCAGCGGGACTGGGACCCAGTACTTC.